This T cell receptor beta chain comes out of a study of CD8 T cells in Susac syndrome. The RNA, about 0.5 to 1 ug, was put through reverse transcription using random hexamers. The TCR beta CDR3 was amplified by immunoSEQ multiplex PCR across 54 Vbeta, 13 Jbeta. TCRdb ran MiXCR on the immunoSEQ multiplex PCR reads and lists one entry per CDR3 protein. The sample holds approximately 100,000 distinct CDR3 sequences, approximately 95% seen once. This TCR derives from a human donor with Susac syndrome. The sample comprised CD8+ T cells from PBMCs.

The chain's CDR3 is CASSDPAPGVNEQFF. In DNA, the CDR3 is TGTGCCAGCAGTGACCCGGCCCCGGGAGTCAATGAGCAGTTCTTC. J is TRBJ2-1 and V is TRBV2; possibly TRBD2 for D (6 bases). The CDR3 spans 15 residues. Trimming took 3 bases from V and 6 from J, leaving 15 bases between them. Per the germline V gene, CDR1 is SNHLY and CDR2 is FYNNEI.